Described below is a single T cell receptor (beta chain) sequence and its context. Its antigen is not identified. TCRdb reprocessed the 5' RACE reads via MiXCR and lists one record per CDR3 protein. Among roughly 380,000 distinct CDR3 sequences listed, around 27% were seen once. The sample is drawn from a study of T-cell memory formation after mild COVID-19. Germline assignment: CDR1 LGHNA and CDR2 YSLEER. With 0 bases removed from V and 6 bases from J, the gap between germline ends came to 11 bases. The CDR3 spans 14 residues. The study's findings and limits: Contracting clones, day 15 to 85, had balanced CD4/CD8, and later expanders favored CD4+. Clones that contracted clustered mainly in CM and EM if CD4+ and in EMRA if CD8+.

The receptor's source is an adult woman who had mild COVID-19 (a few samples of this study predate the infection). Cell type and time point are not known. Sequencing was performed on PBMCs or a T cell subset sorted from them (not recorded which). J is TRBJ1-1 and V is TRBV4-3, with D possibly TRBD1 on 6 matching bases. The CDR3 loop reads CASSQDRGGAEAFF. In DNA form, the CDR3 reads TGCGCCAGCAGCCAAGATAGGGGGGGGGCTGAAGCTTTCTTT.